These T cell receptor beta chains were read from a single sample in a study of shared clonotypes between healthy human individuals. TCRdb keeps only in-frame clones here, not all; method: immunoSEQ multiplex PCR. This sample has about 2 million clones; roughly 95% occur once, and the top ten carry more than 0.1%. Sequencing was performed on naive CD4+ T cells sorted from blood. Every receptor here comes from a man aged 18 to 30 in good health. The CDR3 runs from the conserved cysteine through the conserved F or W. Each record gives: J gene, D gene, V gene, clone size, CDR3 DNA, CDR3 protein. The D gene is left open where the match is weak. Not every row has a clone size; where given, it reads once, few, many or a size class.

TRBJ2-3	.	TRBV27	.	TGTGCCAGCAAGGCTCTTGCTCCAACTAGCACAGATACGCAGTATTTT	CASKALAPTSTDTQYF
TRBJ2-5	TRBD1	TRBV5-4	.	TGTGCCAGCAGCTTTAAGGGGGCCACAGAAGAGACCCAGTACTTC	CASSFKGATEETQYF
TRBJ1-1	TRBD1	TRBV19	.	TGTGCCAGTACCGCCAGGGGGGAGAACACTGAAGCTTTCTTT	CASTARGENTEAFF
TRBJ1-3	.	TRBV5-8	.	TGTGCCAGCAGCTTCGGTGGTGGAAACACCATATATTTT	CASSFGGGNTIYF
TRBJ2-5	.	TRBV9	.	TGTGCCAGCAGCGCGACAGGACAAGAGACCCAGTACTTC	CASSATGQETQYF
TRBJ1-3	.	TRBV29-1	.	TGCAGCGTTAGGGACGGAAACTCTGGAAACACCATATATTTT	CSVRDGNSGNTIYF
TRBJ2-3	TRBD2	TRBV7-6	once	TGTGCCAGCAGCTTCGTAGGGGACTATAGCACAGATACGCAGTATTTT	CASSFVGDYSTDTQYF
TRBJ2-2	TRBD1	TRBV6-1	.	TGTGCCAGCAGAGCCGGGACAGGGGCCGGGGAGCTGTTTTTT	CASRAGTGAGELFF
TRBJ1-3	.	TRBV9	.	TGTGCCAGCAGCGTCGATGTGGGCCTCTCTGGAAACACCATATATTTT	CASSVDVGLSGNTIYF
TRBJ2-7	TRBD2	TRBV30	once	TGTGCCTGGAGTTTTAGCGGGCCCTACGAGCAGTACTTC	CAWSFSGPYEQYF
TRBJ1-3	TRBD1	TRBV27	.	TGTGCCAGCAGTTTAGTAGGGGGCACTGGAAACACCATATATTTT	CASSLVGGTGNTIYF
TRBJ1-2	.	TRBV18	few	TGTGCCAGCTCACCCCCGGACAGCTATGGCTACACCTTC	CASSPPDSYGYTF
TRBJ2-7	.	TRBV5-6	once	TGTGCCAGCAGCTTGGGACCAGGTGGGTACGAGCAGTACTTC	CASSLGPGGYEQYF
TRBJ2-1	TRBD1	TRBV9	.	TGTGCCAGCAGGGAGAGGGGACAGGGCATGAATGAGCAGTTCTTC	CASRERGQGMNEQFF
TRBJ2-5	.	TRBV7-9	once	TGTGCCAGCAGCTTAGCAGGGTTGGGGGAGACCCAGTACTTC	CASSLAGLGETQYF
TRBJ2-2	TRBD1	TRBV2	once	TGTGCCAGCTATCCGGCTCCGGGACAGGGGGCCGTCCGGGAGCTGTTTTTT	CASYPAPGQGAVRELFF